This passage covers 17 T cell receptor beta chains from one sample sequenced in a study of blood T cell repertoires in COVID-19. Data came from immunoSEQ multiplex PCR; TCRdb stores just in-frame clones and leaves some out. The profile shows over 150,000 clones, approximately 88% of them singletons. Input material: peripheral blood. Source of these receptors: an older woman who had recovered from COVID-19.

The CDR3 loop is CASSPRDREDGYTF. The DNA of the CDR3 is TGTGCCAGCAGCCCCCGGGACAGGGAGGATGGCTACACCTTC. The V and J genes are TRBV4-2 and TRBJ1-2, with 9 bases lining up with TRBD1. CDR1 is LGHNA, CDR2 YNFKEQ, per germline. Trimming at V came to 4 bases and at J to 6 bases, leaving 6 bases not matched to a gene. The CDR3 consists of 14 residues.

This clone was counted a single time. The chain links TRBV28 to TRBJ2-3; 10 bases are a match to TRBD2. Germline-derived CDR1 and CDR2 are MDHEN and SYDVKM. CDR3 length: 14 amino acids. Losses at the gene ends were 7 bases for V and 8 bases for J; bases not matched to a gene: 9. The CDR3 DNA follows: TGTGCCAGCACTAGCGGGGGAACCCCCGGTACGCAGTATTTT. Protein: CASTSGGTPGTQYF.

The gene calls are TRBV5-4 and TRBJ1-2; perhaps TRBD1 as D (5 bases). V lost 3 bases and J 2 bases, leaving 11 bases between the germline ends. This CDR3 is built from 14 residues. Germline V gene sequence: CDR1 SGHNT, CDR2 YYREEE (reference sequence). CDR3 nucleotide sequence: TGTGCCAGCAGCTCGGACAACCTAAACTATGGCTACACCTTC. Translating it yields CASSSDNLNYGYTF. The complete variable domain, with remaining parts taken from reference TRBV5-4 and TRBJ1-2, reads ETGVTQSPTHLIKTRGQQVTLRCSSQSGHNTVSWYQQALGQGPQFIFQYYREEENGRGNFPPRFSGLQFPNYSSELNVNALELDDSALYLCASSSDNLNYGYTFGSGTRLTVV.

The CDR3 spells CVTSGQASYEQYF. The CDR3 nucleotides read TGTGTCACTAGTGGACAGGCCTCCTACGAGCAGTACTTC. The rearrangement uses TRBV2 and TRBJ2-7, with TRBD1 identical over 7 bases. Germline loops: CDR1 SNHLY, CDR2 FYNNEI. The CDR3 length is 13 residues.

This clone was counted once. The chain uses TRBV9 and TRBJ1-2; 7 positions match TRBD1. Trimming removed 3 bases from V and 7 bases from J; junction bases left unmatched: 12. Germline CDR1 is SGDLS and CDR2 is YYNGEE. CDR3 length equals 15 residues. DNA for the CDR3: TGTGCCAGCAGCGAGGGGACAGAACCTTTGGGTGGCTACACCTTC. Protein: CASSEGTEPLGGYTF.

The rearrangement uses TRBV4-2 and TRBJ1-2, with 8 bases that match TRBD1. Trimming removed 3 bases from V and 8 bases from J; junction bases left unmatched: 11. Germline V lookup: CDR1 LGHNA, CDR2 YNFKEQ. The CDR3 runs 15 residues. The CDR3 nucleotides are TGTGCCAGCAGCCACGTTTCAGGGGGCGAGAGCGGCTACACCTTC. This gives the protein CASSHVSGGESGYTF.

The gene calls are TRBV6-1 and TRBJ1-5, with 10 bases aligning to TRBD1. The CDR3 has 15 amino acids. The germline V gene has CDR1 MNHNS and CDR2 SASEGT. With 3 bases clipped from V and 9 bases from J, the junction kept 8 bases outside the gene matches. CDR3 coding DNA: TGTGCCAGCAGTGAGGGACAGGGGTTAGGTAGGCCCCAGCATTTT. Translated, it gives CASSEGQGLGRPQHF.

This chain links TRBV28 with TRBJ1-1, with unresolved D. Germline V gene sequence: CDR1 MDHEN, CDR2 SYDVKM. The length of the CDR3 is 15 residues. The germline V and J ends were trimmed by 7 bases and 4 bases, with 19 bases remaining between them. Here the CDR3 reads CASIYQGGRGTEAFF. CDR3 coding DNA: TGTGCCAGCATTTACCAAGGAGGGCGGGGCACTGAAGCTTTCTTT. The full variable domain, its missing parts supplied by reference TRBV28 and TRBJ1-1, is DVKVTQSSRYLVKRTGEKVFLECVQDMDHENMFWYRQDPGLGLRLIYFSYDVKMKEKGDIPEGYSVSREKKERFSLILESASTNQTSMYLCASIYQGGRGTEAFFGQGTRLTVV.

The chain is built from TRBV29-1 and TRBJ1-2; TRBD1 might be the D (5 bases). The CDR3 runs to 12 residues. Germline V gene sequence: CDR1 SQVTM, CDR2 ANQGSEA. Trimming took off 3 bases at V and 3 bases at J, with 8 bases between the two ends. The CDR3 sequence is CSVDDSDYGYTF. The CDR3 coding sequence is TGCAGCGTTGATGACAGCGACTATGGCTACACCTTC.

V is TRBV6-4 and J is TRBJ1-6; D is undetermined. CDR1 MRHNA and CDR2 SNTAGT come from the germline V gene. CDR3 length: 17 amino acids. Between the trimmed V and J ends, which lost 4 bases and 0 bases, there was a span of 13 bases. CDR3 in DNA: TGTGCCAGCAGTGTCGATCAAATGAGCTCCTATAATTCACCCCTCCACTTT. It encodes CASSVDQMSSYNSPLHF.

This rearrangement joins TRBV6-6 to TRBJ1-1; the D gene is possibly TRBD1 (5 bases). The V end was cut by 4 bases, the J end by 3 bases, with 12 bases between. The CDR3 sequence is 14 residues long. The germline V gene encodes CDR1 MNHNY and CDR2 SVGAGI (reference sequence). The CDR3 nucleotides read TGTGCCAGCAGTTCGTGGGGGGACCACACTGAAGCTTTCTTT. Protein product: CASSSWGDHTEAFF.

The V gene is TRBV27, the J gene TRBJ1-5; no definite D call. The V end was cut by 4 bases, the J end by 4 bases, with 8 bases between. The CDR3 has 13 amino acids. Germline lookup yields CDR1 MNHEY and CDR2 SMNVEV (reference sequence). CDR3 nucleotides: TGTGCCAGCAGTTGGAGCCGGAATCAGCCCCAGCATTTT. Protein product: CASSWSRNQPQHF.

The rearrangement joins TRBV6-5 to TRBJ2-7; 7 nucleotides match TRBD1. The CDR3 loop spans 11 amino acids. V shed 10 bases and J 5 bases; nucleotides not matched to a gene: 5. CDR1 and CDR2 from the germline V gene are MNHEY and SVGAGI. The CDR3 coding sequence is TGTGCCACCGAGACAGGGAACGAGCAGTACTTC. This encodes CATETGNEQYF.

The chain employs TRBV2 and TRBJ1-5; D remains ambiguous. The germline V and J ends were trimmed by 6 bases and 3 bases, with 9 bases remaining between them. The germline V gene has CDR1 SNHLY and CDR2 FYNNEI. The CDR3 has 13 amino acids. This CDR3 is CASSPEDNQPQHF. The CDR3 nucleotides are TGTGCCAGCAGCCCAGAGGACAATCAGCCCCAGCATTTT.

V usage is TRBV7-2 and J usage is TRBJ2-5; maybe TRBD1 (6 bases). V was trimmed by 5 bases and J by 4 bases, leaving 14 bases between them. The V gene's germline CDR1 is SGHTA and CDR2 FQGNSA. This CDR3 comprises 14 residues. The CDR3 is CASSQNRVGETQYF. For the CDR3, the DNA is TGTGCCAGCAGCCAAAACAGGGTCGGAGAGACCCAGTACTTC.

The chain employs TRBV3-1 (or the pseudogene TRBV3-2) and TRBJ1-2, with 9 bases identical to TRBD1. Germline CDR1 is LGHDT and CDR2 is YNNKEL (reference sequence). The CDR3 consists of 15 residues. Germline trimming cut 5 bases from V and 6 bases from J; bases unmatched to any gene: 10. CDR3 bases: TGTGCCAGCAGCTCACGCACAGGGGGCTACAATGGCTACACCTTC. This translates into CASSSRTGGYNGYTF.

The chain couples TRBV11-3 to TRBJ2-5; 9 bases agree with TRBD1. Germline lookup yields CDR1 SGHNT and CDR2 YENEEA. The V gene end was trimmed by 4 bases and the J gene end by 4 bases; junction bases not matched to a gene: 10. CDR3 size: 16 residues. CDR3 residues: CASSSGTGMSGETQYF. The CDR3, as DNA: TGTGCCAGCAGCTCTGGGACAGGGATGTCGGGAGAGACCCAGTACTTC. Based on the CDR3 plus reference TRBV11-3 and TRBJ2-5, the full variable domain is EAGVVQSPRYKIIEKKQPVAFWCNPISGHNTLYWYLQNLGQGPELLIRYENEEAVDDSQLPKDRFSAERLKGVDSTLKIQPAELGDSAVYLCASSSGTGMSGETQYFGPGTRLLVL.